Following are 26 T cell receptor beta chains from one sample sequenced in a study. TCRdb redid the calling of the 5' RACE reads with MiXCR, one entry per CDR3 protein. The profile shows around 52,000 distinct CDR3 sequences, about 28% of them singletons. Sequencing was done on a sample of tumor-infiltrating memory CD4+ T cells sorted from the breast tumor. Sample subset: memory CD4+ T cells, CD4+CD45RO+CD25-. These receptors came from a female donor with breast cancer.

The chain recombines TRBV7-3 with TRBJ2-2; 9 nucleotides agree with TRBD2. The V segment lost 4 bases and the J segment 0 bases; nucleotides outside the gene matches: 9. The CDR3 runs 18 residues. Germline CDR1 SGHTA, CDR2 FQGTGA. CDR3 in amino acids: CASSSTAGGPSNTGELFF. The DNA for the CDR3 is TGTGCCAGCAGCTCCACAGCGGGGGGACCATCGAACACCGGGGAGCTGTTTTTT.

This clonotype was seen only a few times. The chain uses TRBV28 and TRBJ1-2; no firm D call. Trimming stripped 5 bases from V and 5 bases from J, with 18 bases between. Per germline, CDR1 MDHEN and CDR2 SYDVKM. This CDR3 is 15 amino acids long. This CDR3 reads CASSPPRVETYGYTF. CDR3 nucleotide sequence: TGTGCCAGCAGTCCCCCCCGGGTCGAGACTTATGGCTACACCTTC.

Ten or more counts support this clonotype. The chain joins TRBV7-3 to TRBJ2-1; 12 bases map to TRBD1. This CDR3 comprises 16 residues. The junction had 8 bases not matched to a gene; V was cut back by 2 bases and J by 9 bases. Germline CDR1 reads SGHTA; CDR2 reads FQGTGA. CDR3 coding DNA: TGTGCCAGCAGCTTAGGGTCGGGACAGGGGGCAGCTGAGCAGTTCTTC. This translates into CASSLGSGQGAAEQFF. The full variable domain, completed using reference TRBV7-3 and TRBJ2-1, is GAGVSQTPSNKVTEKGKYVELRCDPISGHTALYWYRQSLGQGPEFLIYFQGTGAADDSGLPNDRFFAVRPEGSVSTLKIQRTERGDSAVYLCASSLGSGQGAAEQFFGPGTRLTVL.

This clonotype has a count of ten or more. V usage is TRBV20-1 and J usage is TRBJ1-4, with unresolved D. This CDR3 is 14 amino acids long. V lost 6 bases to trimming and J lost 3 bases, with 14 bases between them. Germline V gene data show CDR1 as DFQATT and CDR2 as SNEGSKA (reference sequence). The CDR3 is CSALARAANEKLFF. The DNA for the CDR3 is TGCAGTGCCTTGGCTCGGGCGGCTAATGAAAAACTGTTTTTT.

The chain recombines TRBV7-2 with TRBJ2-3; D gene uncertain. Looked up from germline, CDR1 is SGHTA and CDR2 is FQGNSA. The V and J ends lost 6 bases and 0 bases respectively, with 13 bases between them. The CDR3 is 15 amino acids. The CDR3 here is CASSVRAPSTDTQYF. Here the CDR3 DNA reads TGTGCCAGCAGTGTTAGGGCTCCTAGCACAGATACGCAGTATTTT.

The sample holds a few counts of this clonotype. The chain joins TRBV5-1 to TRBJ2-7; 8 bases map to TRBD2. Per germline, CDR1 SGHRS and CDR2 YFSETQ. CDR3 length equals 16 residues. J was trimmed by 2 bases and V by 2 bases; bases with no gene match: 9. The CDR3 DNA is TGCGCCAGCAGCTTCTATCTAGCGGGTGAACCCTACGAGCAGTACTTC. Its translation is CASSFYLAGEPYEQYF.

This chain uses TRBV5-1 with TRBJ1-2, with TRBD1 matching over 8 bases. V shed 4 bases and J 8 bases; nucleotides not matched to a gene: 13. Germline CDR1 and CDR2: SGHRS and YFSETQ. The CDR3 covers 15 residues. CDR3 DNA sequence: TGCGCCAGCAGCACCGGACAGGGAGGTGTGAGGGGCTACACCTTC. This encodes CASSTGQGGVRGYTF.

The V gene is TRBV6-6, the J gene TRBJ1-4; TRBD1 matches at 7 bases. The CDR3 loop spans 14 amino acids. With 7 bases clipped from V and 6 bases from J, the junction kept 8 bases outside the gene matches. Germline V gives CDR1 MNHNY, CDR2 SVGAGI (reference sequence). The CDR3 DNA reads as TGTGCCAGCAATTCGACAGGGAAGTATGAAAAACTGTTTTTT. Translating it yields CASNSTGKYEKLFF.

The table lists this clonotype with many counts. The rearrangement joins TRBV15 to TRBJ2-3; TRBD1 or TRBD2 may be the D gene (5 bases each). CDR3 length: 17 residues. CDR1 and CDR2 (germline): LNHNV, YYDKDF (reference sequence). V lost 3 bases, J lost 0 bases, and 16 bases lay in between. Here the CDR3 reads CATSSLRDVTSTDTQYF. CDR3 nucleotides: TGTGCCACCAGCAGTCTCCGGGACGTCACTAGCACAGATACGCAGTATTTT.

The chain links TRBV28 to TRBJ2-7; 9 positions agree with TRBD2. The CDR3 loop spans 14 amino acids. Germline V gene sequence: CDR1 MDHEN, CDR2 SYDVKM. V was clipped by 6 bases and J by 9 bases; unmatched bases: 12. The CDR3, as DNA: TGTGCCAGCAGGTTTAGCGGGAGCACGGACGTGCAGTACTTC. Its translation is CASRFSGSTDVQYF.

The V call is TRBV5-1, the J call TRBJ1-5; D unclear. Per germline, CDR1 SGHRS and CDR2 YFSETQ. CDR3 length: 15 residues. Trimming took off 4 bases at V and 5 bases at J, with 16 bases between the two ends. This chain's CDR3 is CASSPDGQSYQPQHF. The CDR3 coding sequence is TGCGCCAGCAGCCCGGACGGGCAGTCGTATCAGCCCCAGCATTTT.

The table lists this clonotype with a few counts. CDR3 loop: CSVGAGPGDIQYF. CDR3 DNA: TGCAGCGTTGGTGCGGGCCCGGGAGACATTCAGTACTTC. The chain uses TRBV29-1 and TRBJ2-4, with D perhaps TRBD2 (6 bases). V lost 4 bases and J lost 8, with 15 bases in between. The CDR3 spans 13 residues. The germline gives CDR1 SQVTM, CDR2 ANQGSEA.

The rearrangement joins TRBV7-6 to TRBJ1-3; TRBD1 might be the D (6 bases). Germline V gene sequence: CDR1 SGHVS, CDR2 FNYEAQ. The CDR3 spans 15 residues. V was trimmed by 0 bases and J by 2 bases, leaving 8 bases between them. CDR3 amino acids: CASSLAGGTGNTIYF. The CDR3 nucleotides read TGTGCCAGCAGCTTAGCAGGGGGAACTGGAAACACCATATATTTT. The full variable domain, completed using reference TRBV7-6 and TRBJ1-3, is GAGVSQSPRYKVTKRGQDVALRCDPISGHVSLYWYRQALGQGPEFLTYFNYEAQQDKSGLPNDRFSAERPEGSISTLTIQRTEQRDSAMYRCASSLAGGTGNTIYFGEGSWLTVV.

About this clonotype: The conserved phenylalanine or tryptophan normally closing the CDR3 is absent here, so this likely arose from a read error. The chain carries TRBV24-1 and TRBJ2-3, with TRBD2 matching over 8 bases. The CDR3 loop spans 14 amino acids. J lost 3 bases, V lost 4 bases, and 2 bases had no gene match. CDR1 and CDR2 from the germline V gene are KGHDR and SFDVKD. The CDR3 coding sequence is TGTGCCACCAGTGAACGACTAGCGACAGATACGCAGTATTTA. Translation gives CATSERLATDTQYL.

This clonotype was seen more than once but under ten times. This rearrangement joins TRBV6-6 to TRBJ1-2; maybe TRBD1 (6 bases). The germline V gene has CDR1 MNHNY and CDR2 SVGAGI (reference sequence). The CDR3 is 15 residues long. V gave up 0 bases and J gave up 6 bases, with 14 bases separating them. Here the CDR3 reads CASSYSKGGVHGYTF. CDR3 sequence (DNA): TGTGCCAGCAGTTACTCTAAGGGGGGAGTCCATGGCTACACCTTC.

The chain has TRBV5-1 and TRBJ1-4, with 9 positions matching TRBD1. Germline values: CDR1 SGHRS, CDR2 YFSETQ. The CDR3 is 14 amino acids. The J segment lost 4 bases and the V segment lost 6 bases, leaving 4 bases of the junction unmatched. CDR3 in amino acids: CASTQTGGNEKLFF. The CDR3 nucleotides are TGCGCCAGCACCCAGACAGGGGGTAATGAAAAACTGTTTTTT.

V usage is TRBV5-6 and J usage is TRBJ1-2; tentative D call: TRBD1 (6 bases). V was trimmed by 4 bases and J by 4 bases, leaving 17 bases between them. CDR3 length equals 15 residues. The germline CDR1 and CDR2 sequences are SGHDT and YYEEEE. This CDR3 reads CASSKRGAGSYGYTF. In DNA form, the CDR3 reads TGTGCCAGCAGCAAACGGGGGGCAGGCTCCTATGGCTACACCTTC.

In its sample, this clonotype was seen a few times. This rearrangement joins TRBV20-1 to TRBJ2-5, with TRBD2 matching over 11 bases. The germline V gene encodes CDR1 DFQATT and CDR2 SNEGSKA (reference sequence). This CDR3 is 13 amino acids long. V lost 5 bases, J lost 1 base, and 0 bases stayed unmatched. The CDR3 DNA sequence: TGCAGTGCTGGGACTAGCGGCCAAGAGACCCAGTACTTC. Its translation is CSAGTSGQETQYF.

The genes are TRBV28 and TRBJ2-7; D unresolved. CDR3 length: 12 residues. Trimming took off 5 bases at V and 9 bases at J, with 14 bases between the two ends. Germline V gene data show CDR1 as MDHEN and CDR2 as SYDVKM. In DNA, the CDR3 is TGTGCCAGCAGTCCCCAAGTGGCCACGCAGTACTTC. Encoded protein: CASSPQVATQYF.

The CDR3 spells CASSESVQGRGAALHF. For the CDR3, the DNA is TGTGCCAGCAGTGAATCAGTTCAAGGTCGGGGGGCAGCCCTCCACTTT. The V and J genes are TRBV25-1 and TRBJ1-6; a weak D match, TRBD1 (6 bases). Germline loops: CDR1 MGHDK, CDR2 SYGVNS. This CDR3 is 16 amino acids long. V lost 1 base and J lost 14, with 21 bases in between.

The chain joins TRBV3-1 to TRBJ2-3; 7 bases align to TRBD2. The CDR3 is 14 amino acids. The germline CDR1 and CDR2 sequences are LGHDT and YNNKEL (reference sequence). After removal of 4 bases from V and 9 bases from J, the junction contained 10 bases not matched to a gene. The CDR3 region is CASSPSDPGGTQYF. The CDR3 DNA sequence: TGTGCCAGCAGCCCATCGGACCCGGGGGGAACGCAGTATTTT.

The chain has TRBV28 and TRBJ1-2; D gene unclear. The CDR3 runs to 11 residues. The V end lost 6 bases, the J end lost 4 bases, and 6 bases lay between the germline ends. Germline V gene sequence: CDR1 MDHEN, CDR2 SYDVKM. The chain's CDR3 is CASRTSYGYTF. The CDR3 DNA sequence: TGTGCCAGCAGGACGTCCTATGGCTACACCTTC.

This chain uses TRBV7-9 with TRBJ1-5, with D maybe TRBD1 (5 bases). From germline, CDR1 is SEHNR and CDR2 FQNEAQ (reference sequence). CDR3 length: 14 residues. V was pared by 6 bases and J by 3 bases, with 12 bases between. CDR3 residues: CASSRDGINQPQHF. Here the CDR3 DNA reads TGTGCCAGCAGTCGGGACGGCATCAATCAGCCCCAGCATTTT.

Only a few counts were recorded for this clonotype. The chain links TRBV6-6 to TRBJ2-5, with 15 bases aligning to TRBD2. Germline CDR1 reads MNHNY; CDR2 reads SVGAGI (reference sequence). The CDR3 is made up of 16 amino acids. V shed 6 bases and J 5 bases; nucleotides not matched to a gene: 7. The CDR3 spells CASSSGLAGGQETQYF. For the CDR3, the DNA is TGTGCCAGCAGCTCCGGACTAGCGGGAGGGCAGGAGACCCAGTACTTC.

The chain couples TRBV6-5 to TRBJ1-1; D gene uncertain. The CDR3 spans 14 residues. The V and J ends lost 6 bases and 0 bases respectively, with 11 bases between them. Per germline, CDR1 MNHEY and CDR2 SVGAGI. In DNA form, the CDR3 reads TGTGCCAGCAGGCGATCGGCTGTGAACACTGAAGCTTTCTTT. Translated: CASRRSAVNTEAFF.

J is TRBJ2-1 and V is TRBV9, with TRBD2 as a possible D gene (5 bases). Germline CDR1 is SGDLS and CDR2 is YYNGEE. The V gene lost 3 bases and the J gene lost 0 bases, with 19 bases spanning the gap. The CDR3 covers 18 residues. The CDR3 reads CASSGRLVAGSSYNEQFF. CDR3 nucleotides: TGTGCCAGCAGCGGCCGTCTAGTGGCGGGCAGCTCCTACAATGAGCAGTTCTTC.